Sequencing of this T cell receptor (beta chain) was carried out in a study of regulatory T cells in long-lasting Graves disease. Study-wide points: When disease was persistent, TRBV28, TRBJ1-2 and TRBJ2-5 were the favored segments. Whereas new patients shared roughly 910 public clonotypes, persistent patients shared more, at approximately 2,700.

The CDR3 sequence is 15 residues long. Trimming left V 5 bases short and J 0 bases short, with 11 bases between. This clonotype has a count of ten or more. Its antigen is currently unknown. Time point given: persistent/refractory GD, antithyroid drugs over 5 years with positive TRAb. Construction of the TCR library relied on RNA isolated from PBMCs. For TCR beta, libraries came from iRepertoire HTBI primers and Arm-PCR of CDR3 regions. TCRdb passed the multiplex PCR reads through MiXCR, listing each CDR3 protein once. The sample has about 400,000 distinct CDR3 sequences, roughly 20% seen once. The material was peripheral blood mononuclear cells (PBMCs), obtained when the disease was refractory, from a patient treated with antithyroid drugs. V is TRBV12-3 or TRBV12-4 and J is TRBJ1-5, with a tentative D call TRBD1 (5 bases). This sequence originates from a female donor with Graves disease. CDR3 amino acids: CASSRGGASNQPQHF. The CDR3 nucleotides read TGTGCCAGCAGTCGGGGAGGGGCTAGCAATCAGCCCCAGCATTTT.